One sample yielded the 17 T cell receptor beta chains listed below, sequenced in a study of T cells in Graves' hyperthyroidism and ophthalmopathy. Researchers amplified the TCR beta CDR3 regions from RNA transcripts. RT-PCR in the first round (using the HTBI primer set) targeted the TCR CDR3. TCRdb used MiXCR to reprocess the multiplex PCR reads, holding one entry per CDR3 protein. The sample holds roughly 500,000 distinct CDR3 sequences, about 15% seen once. Input material: blood. The receptors stem from a woman aged 25 to 39 with Graves' hyperthyroidism that later progressed to Graves' ophthalmopathy.

This chain joins TRBV28 and TRBJ1-2; D perhaps matches TRBD1 (5 bases). Trimming removed 1 base at V and 0 bases at J, with 15 bases between. Germline loops: CDR1 MDHEN, CDR2 SYDVKM. CDR3 length: 17 residues. As DNA, the CDR3 is TGTGCCAGCAGTTTATCCCATTCCTCGACAGCTAACTATGGCTACACCTTC. It encodes CASSLSHSSTANYGYTF.

This clonotype was observed at least ten times. The chain recombines TRBV5-5 with TRBJ1-4, with 10 bases fitting TRBD1. Germline V gene sequence: CDR1 SGHKS, CDR2 YYEKEE (reference sequence). The V and J ends lost 4 bases and 8 bases, in that order; junction bases with no gene match: 8. CDR3 length: 15 residues. The DNA of the CDR3 is TGTGCCAGCAGCGAGGAGACAGGGGGCGCGGAAAAACTGTTTTTT. Translating it yields CASSEETGGAEKLFF.

This clonotype was detected ten times or more. This chain joins TRBV12-3 or TRBV12-4 and TRBJ1-6; perhaps TRBD1 as D (5 bases). The CDR3 is 15 amino acids. Trimming cost V 3 bases and J 7 bases, with 13 bases left between them. The CDR3 nucleotides are TGTGCCAGCAGTTTTTATGGTAGGGGCAATTCACCCCTCCACTTT. Its protein is CASSFYGRGNSPLHF.

This clonotype has ten or more counts. The chain is built from TRBV28 and TRBJ2-7; D call uncertain. The CDR3 has 13 amino acids. V was cut by 2 bases and J by 3 bases, with 8 bases left in between. From germline, CDR1 is MDHEN and CDR2 SYDVKM. The CDR3 reads CASSLGRHYEQYF. The CDR3 bases are TGTGCCAGCAGTTTAGGACGCCACTACGAGCAGTACTTC.

This clonotype has a count of ten or more. This chain connects TRBV18 to TRBJ1-1; D unresolved. There are 11 residues in the CDR3. Per germline, CDR1 KGHSH and CDR2 LQKENI. Trimming removed 5 bases at V and 4 bases at J, with 5 bases between. CDR3 coding DNA: TGTGCCAGCTCAGGGGTCACTGAAGCTTTCTTT. Its translation is CASSGVTEAFF.

This clonotype was seen ten or more times. This chain's CDR3 is CAWKYGNTGELFF. CDR3 sequence (DNA): TGTGCCTGGAAATATGGGAACACCGGGGAGCTGTTTTTT. The rearrangement uses TRBV30 and TRBJ2-2, with D unclear. The germline V gene encodes CDR1 GTSNPN and CDR2 SVGIG (reference sequence). This CDR3 contains 13 residues. The V gene lost 4 bases and the J gene lost 1 base, with 7 bases spanning the gap.

This clonotype has ten or more counts. The chain uses TRBV6-1 and TRBJ2-5; the match to TRBD2 covers 7 bases. The germline gives CDR1 MNHNS, CDR2 SASEGT. The CDR3 contains 13 residues. V was clipped by 7 bases and J by 3 bases; unmatched bases: 5. The CDR3 region is CASTGEGEETQYF. CDR3 nucleotides: TGTGCCAGCACGGGGGAGGGCGAAGAGACCCAGTACTTC.

This clonotype was observed many times. The chain recombines TRBV7-8 with TRBJ1-4, with 10 positions matching TRBD1. Germline V CDR1 and CDR2: SGHVS, FQNEAQ. The CDR3 is 14 amino acids. The trim removed 4 bases at V and 7 bases at J, leaving 3 bases unmatched. The CDR3 nucleotides are TGTGCCAGCAGCTACGACAGGGGGCCTGAAAAACTGTTTTTT. It yields the protein CASSYDRGPEKLFF.

This clonotype was seen at least ten times. This chain connects TRBV15 to TRBJ1-4; weak D call: TRBD1 (6 bases). The CDR3 contains 16 residues. The germline V and J ends were trimmed by 1 base and 6 bases, with 15 bases remaining between them. Germline-derived CDR1 and CDR2 are LNHNV and YYDKDF (reference sequence). DNA for the CDR3: TGTGCCACCAGCAGAGGCCAGGGGTATAAGGATGAAAAACTGTTTTTT. Translation: CATSRGQGYKDEKLFF.

The rearrangement uses TRBV4-3 and TRBJ2-3; 8 nucleotides align to TRBD2. The CDR3 is made up of 16 amino acids. Germline V gives CDR1 LGHNA, CDR2 YSLEER. The J segment lost 6 bases and the V segment lost 1 base, leaving 9 bases of the junction unmatched. CDR3 residues: CASSQGGGRGGDTQYF. The CDR3 nucleotides are TGCGCCAGCAGCCAAGGTGGGGGGCGCGGGGGGGATACGCAGTATTTT.

V and J are TRBV7-9 and TRBJ2-1; perhaps TRBD2 as D (6 bases). The germline CDR1 and CDR2 sequences are SEHNR and FQNEAQ (reference sequence). The CDR3 extends over 19 amino acids. The V end lost 3 bases, the J end lost 9 bases, and 30 bases lay between the germline ends. This chain's CDR3 is CASSFYKEGGELFSSEQFF. CDR3 bases: TGTGCCAGCAGCTTCTATAAAGAGGGCGGGGAGCTGTTTTCGAGTGAGCAGTTCTTC.

In DNA, the CDR3 is TGTGCCAGCAGCCATTCCTACGGGGGCATTGGGACCGGGGAGCTGTTTTTT. The encoded protein is CASSHSYGGIGTGELFF. The chain has TRBV3-1 and TRBJ2-2; tentatively, D is TRBD1 or TRBD2 (6 bases each). CDR3 size: 17 residues. Germline assignment: CDR1 LGHDT and CDR2 YNNKEL (reference sequence). The V end lost 3 bases, the J end lost 5 bases, and 19 bases lay between the germline ends.

Concerning this clonotype: This may be a read error, as it is one base from a much larger clone. V is TRBV18 and J is TRBJ2-4; no definite D call. The CDR3 covers 14 residues. Looked up from germline, CDR1 is KGHSH and CDR2 is LQKENI. The germline V and J ends were trimmed by 6 bases and 5 bases, with 14 bases remaining between them. CDR3 sequence (DNA): TGTGCCAGCTCCCCTACGAGATCCCAAAACATTCAGTACTTC. Translating gives CASSPTRSQNIQYF. Combining the CDR3 with reference TRBV18 and TRBJ2-4 gives the whole variable domain NAGVMQNPRHLVRRRGQEARLRCSPMKGHSHVYWYRQLPEEGLKFMVYLQKENIIDESGMPKERFSAEFPKEGPSILRIQQVVRGDSAAYFCASSPTRSQNIQYFGAGTRLSVL.

The chain recombines TRBV5-1 with TRBJ2-1; D is undetermined. Per germline, CDR1 SGHRS and CDR2 YFSETQ. Between the trimmed V and J ends, which lost 3 bases and 10 bases, there was a span of 14 bases. The CDR3 contains 13 residues. CDR3 protein: CASSSWNAEEQFF. The CDR3 bases are TGCGCCAGCAGCTCCTGGAATGCGGAAGAGCAGTTCTTC.

This clonotype was seen more than once but under ten times. This chain's CDR3 is CASSLGLTSPNTGELFF. CDR3 nucleotides: TGTGCCAGCAGCTTAGGGCTTACCAGTCCGAACACCGGGGAGCTGTTTTTT. The chain couples TRBV13 to TRBJ2-2; D is unclear. Germline V gene sequence: CDR1 PRHDT, CDR2 FYEKMQ (reference sequence). V dropped 0 bases and J dropped 0 bases, with 11 bases sitting between them. There are 17 residues in the CDR3. The whole variable domain, filled in from reference TRBV13 and TRBJ2-2, reads AAGVIQSPRHLIKEKRETATLKCYPIPRHDTVYWYQQGPGQDPQFLISFYEKMQSDKGSIPDRFSAQQFSDYHSELNMSSLELGDSALYFCASSLGLTSPNTGELFFGEGSRLTVL.

This clonotype occurred a few times. The V gene is TRBV4-1, the J gene TRBJ2-7; D possibly corresponds to TRBD2 (7 bases). Germline loops: CDR1 MGHRA, CDR2 YSYEKL. This CDR3 is 16 amino acids long. Trimming removed 1 base at V and 1 base at J, with 14 bases between. CDR3 amino acids: CASSQGGGAGSYEQYF. In DNA form, the CDR3 reads TGCGCCAGCAGCCAAGGGGGGGGGGCTGGATCCTACGAGCAGTACTTC.

The J gene is TRBJ2-1, the V gene TRBV29-1; D may be TRBD2 (6 bases). CDR1 is SQVTM, CDR2 ANQGSEA, per germline. CDR3 length: 11 amino acids. The V end was cut by 3 bases, the J end by 13 bases, with 13 bases between. The CDR3 sequence is CSVERAGPQFF. In DNA, the CDR3 is TGCAGCGTTGAGCGGGCGGGGCCCCAGTTCTTC.